The T cell receptor (beta chain) described here comes from a study of STAT5B mutations in CD4+ large granular lymphocyte leukemia. Trimming stripped 0 bases from V and 7 bases from J, with 6 bases between. This CDR3 comprises 12 residues. Looked up from germline, CDR1 is LNHDA and CDR2 is SQIVND (reference sequence). The data were produced by immunoSEQ multiplex PCR, yet TCRdb's version contains in-frame clones alone and is incomplete. The profile shows about 23,000 clones, over 60% of them singletons. This sequence was found in a human donor in good health. The genes are TRBV19 and TRBJ1-2; D unresolved. The sample taken for sequencing was CD4+ T cells from blood buffy coats. The CDR3 reads CASSIEIGGYTF. The CDR3 DNA reads TGTGCCAGTAGTATAGAAATCGGTGGCTACACCTTC.